This TCR beta chain comes out of a study of immune evolution from preneoplasia to lung adenocarcinoma. The table came from immunoSEQ multiplex PCR; TCRdb's copy has only in-frame clones and leaves some out. The sample gives some 15,000 clones, 75% to 90% of which show up once; 2.5% to 3% is in the top ten. After pathologic assessment, macro-dissection selected premalignant or tumor cells for extraction. Worth noting for this clone: Its antigen is not known.

Study-level findings and limits: Clonality was highest in normal lung, lower in later-stage lesions apparently. KRAS-mutant nodules had the highest T cell clonality. Top clone frequencies peaked in normal lung, apparently declining through invasive adenocarcinoma.

Trimming took 2 bases from V and 0 from J; bases not matched to a gene: 7. Germline V gene data show CDR1 as KGHSH and CDR2 as LQKENI. This CDR3 contains 17 residues. The chain links TRBV18 to TRBJ2-5, with TRBD1 matching 9 bases. What was sequenced was FFPE invasive lung adenocarcinoma tissue. The clonotype was recovered from a person between 70 and 80 years old with invasive lung adenocarcinoma. The CDR3: CASSPRDRVWDQETQYF. CDR3 DNA: TGTGCCAGCTCACCAAGGGACAGGGTATGGGACCAAGAGACCCAGTACTTC. Full variable domain (rest looked up from reference TRBV18 and TRBJ2-5): NAGVMQNPRHLVRRRGQEARLRCSPMKGHSHVYWYRQLPEEGLKFMVYLQKENIIDESGMPKERFSAEFPKEGPSILRIQQVVRGDSAAYFCASSPRDRVWDQETQYFGPGTRLLVL.